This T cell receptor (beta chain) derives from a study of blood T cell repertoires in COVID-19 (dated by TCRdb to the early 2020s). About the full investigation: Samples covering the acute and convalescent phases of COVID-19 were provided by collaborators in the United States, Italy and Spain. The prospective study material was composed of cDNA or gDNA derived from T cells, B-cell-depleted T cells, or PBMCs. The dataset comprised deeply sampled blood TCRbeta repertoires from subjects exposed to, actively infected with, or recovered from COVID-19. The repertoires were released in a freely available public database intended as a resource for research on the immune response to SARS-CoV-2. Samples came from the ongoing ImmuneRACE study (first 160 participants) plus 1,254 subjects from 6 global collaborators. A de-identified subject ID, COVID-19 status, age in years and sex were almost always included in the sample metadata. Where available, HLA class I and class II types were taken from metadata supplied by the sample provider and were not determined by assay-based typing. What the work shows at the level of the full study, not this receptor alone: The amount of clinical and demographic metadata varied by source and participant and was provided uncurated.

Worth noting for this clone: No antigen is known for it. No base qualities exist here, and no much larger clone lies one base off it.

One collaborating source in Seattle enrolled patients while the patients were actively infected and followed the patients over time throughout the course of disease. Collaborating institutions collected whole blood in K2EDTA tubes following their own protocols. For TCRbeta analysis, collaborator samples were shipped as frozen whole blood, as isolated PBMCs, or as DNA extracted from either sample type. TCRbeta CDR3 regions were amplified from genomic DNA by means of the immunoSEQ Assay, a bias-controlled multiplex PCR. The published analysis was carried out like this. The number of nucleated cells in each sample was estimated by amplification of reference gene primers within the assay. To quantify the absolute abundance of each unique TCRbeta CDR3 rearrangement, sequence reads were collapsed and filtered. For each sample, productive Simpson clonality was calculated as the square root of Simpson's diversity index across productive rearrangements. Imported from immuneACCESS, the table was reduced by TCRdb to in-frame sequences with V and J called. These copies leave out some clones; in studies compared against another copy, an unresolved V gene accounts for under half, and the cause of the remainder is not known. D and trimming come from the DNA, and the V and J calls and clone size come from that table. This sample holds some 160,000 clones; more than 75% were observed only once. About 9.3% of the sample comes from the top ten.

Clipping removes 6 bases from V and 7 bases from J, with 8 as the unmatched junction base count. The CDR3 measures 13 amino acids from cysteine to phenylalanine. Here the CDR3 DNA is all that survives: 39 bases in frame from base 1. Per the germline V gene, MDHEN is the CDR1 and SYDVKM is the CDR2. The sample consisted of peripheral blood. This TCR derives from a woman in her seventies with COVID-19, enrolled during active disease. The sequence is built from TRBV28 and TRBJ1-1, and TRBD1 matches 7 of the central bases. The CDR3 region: CASSTRQGLEAFF. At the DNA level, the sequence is TGTGCCAGCAGCACCCGACAGGGCCTTGAAGCTTTCTTT.